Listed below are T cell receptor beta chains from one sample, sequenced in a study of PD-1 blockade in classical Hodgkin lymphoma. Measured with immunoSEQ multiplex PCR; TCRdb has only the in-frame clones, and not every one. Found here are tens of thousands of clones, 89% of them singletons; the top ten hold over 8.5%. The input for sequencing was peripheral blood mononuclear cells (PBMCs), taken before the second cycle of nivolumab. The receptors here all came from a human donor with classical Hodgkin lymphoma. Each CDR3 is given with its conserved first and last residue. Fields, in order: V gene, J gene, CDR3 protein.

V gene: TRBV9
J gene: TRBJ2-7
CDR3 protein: CASSPEAWTYEQYF

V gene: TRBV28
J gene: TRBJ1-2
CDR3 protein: CASSQGQHYGYTF

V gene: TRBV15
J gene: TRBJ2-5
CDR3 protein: CATAREWGETQYF

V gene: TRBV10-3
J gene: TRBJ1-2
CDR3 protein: CAISQSWESGYGYTF

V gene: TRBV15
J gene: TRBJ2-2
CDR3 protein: CATSRDRTSGSWNTGELFF

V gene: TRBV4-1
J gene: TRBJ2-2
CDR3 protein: CASSQEGDGTGELFF

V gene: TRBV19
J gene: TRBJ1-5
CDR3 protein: CASSIGTDNQPQHF

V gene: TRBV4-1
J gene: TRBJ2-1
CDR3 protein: CASSQPYNEQFF

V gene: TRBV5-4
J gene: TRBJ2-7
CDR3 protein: CASSLGATRRPVRGEQYF

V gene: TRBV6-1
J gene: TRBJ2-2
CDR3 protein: CASSSLRGELFF

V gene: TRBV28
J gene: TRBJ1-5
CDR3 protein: CASRPQSYSNQPQHF

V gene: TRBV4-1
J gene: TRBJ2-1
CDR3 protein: CASSQDTSRDEQFF

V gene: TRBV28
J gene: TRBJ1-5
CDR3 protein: CANQRGNQPQHF

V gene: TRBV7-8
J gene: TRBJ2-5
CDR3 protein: CASSPAADLGETQYF

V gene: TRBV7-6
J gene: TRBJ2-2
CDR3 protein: CASSLAPAGGNTGELFF

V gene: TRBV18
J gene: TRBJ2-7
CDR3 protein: CASSHGGELGYEQYF

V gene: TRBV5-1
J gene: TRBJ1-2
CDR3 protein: CASSPGSPTEMPHYGYTF

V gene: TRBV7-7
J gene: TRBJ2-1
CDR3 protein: CASSLGEGLYNEQFF

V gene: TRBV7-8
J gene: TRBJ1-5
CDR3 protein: CASSRRGGMKNQPQHF

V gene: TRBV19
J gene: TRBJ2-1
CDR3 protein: CASSTWDFREQFF

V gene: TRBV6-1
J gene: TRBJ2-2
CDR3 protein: CASSEAYRGSSGELFF

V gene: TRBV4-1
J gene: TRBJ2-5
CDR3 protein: CASRFRVGGLAETQYF

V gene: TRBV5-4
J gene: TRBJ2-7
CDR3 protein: CASSLAPAGVYEQYF

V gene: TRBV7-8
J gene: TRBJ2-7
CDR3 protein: CASSLASGRYEQYF

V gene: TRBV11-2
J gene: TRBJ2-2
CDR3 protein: CASSSPNTGELFF

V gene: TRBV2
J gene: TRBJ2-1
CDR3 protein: CASSLGGNEQFF